This T cell receptor beta chain was captured in a study of T cell responses to AZD1222 COVID-19 vaccine. A remark on this clone: Its specificity is not known.

V gave up 3 bases and J gave up 4 bases; unmatched junction bases: 12. Germline V CDR1 and CDR2: LNHDA, SQIVND (reference sequence). This CDR3 has 16 amino acids. Study observations and caveats: CD4 TCRs associated with vaccination spanned spike, dominating at 160-218 and 743-854.

Assay used: immunoSEQ multiplex PCR; TCRdb lists only in-frame clones, some missing. The sample has about 69,000 clones, approximately 87% seen once. This TCR was sampled from an adult who received the AZD1222 COVID-19 vaccine. The material was peripheral blood, obtained 28 days after the second AZD1222 dose. V usage is TRBV19 and J usage is TRBJ2-7, with TRBD1 identical over 7 bases. Written as DNA, the CDR3 is TGTGCCAGTAGTATCGAAATTACAGGGGTTGGGTACGAGCAGTACTTC. Translating it yields CASSIEITGVGYEQYF.